This TCR beta chain was observed in a study of shared clonotypes between healthy human individuals. Background on the study: Aged 18 to 49, the donors were two women and three men. There were three CD4 naive, three CD4 memory, two CD8 naive and one CD8 memory plates per donor. General observations from the study: In several donors, about 5% of naive CD4 clonotypes appeared in common.

Each of the donors was a healthy adult who was HIV-negative and had not had a recent acute infection or vaccination. Profiling relied on immunoSEQ multiplex PCR, and the TCRdb table lists in-frame clones only, not all of them. The data contain approximately 2.5 million clones, approximately 93% of them singletons. For this clone: Its antigen is currently unknown.

In germline, CDR1 is SGHTA, CDR2 FQGNSA. V shed 4 bases and J shed 1 base, with 7 bases lying between them. The CDR3 extends over 13 amino acids. This clonotype was obtained from a man aged 18 to 30 in good health. Some clones in this sample may be carry-over from other donors' samples. The sequencing sample was made of naive CD4+ T cells from PBMCs. Documented subset: CD45RA+ positively selected. This chain connects TRBV7-2 to TRBJ2-5; D is unresolved. CDR3 in DNA: TGTGCCAGCAGCTCCAACAGCCAAGAGACCCAGTACTTC. Amino acid sequence: CASSSNSQETQYF.